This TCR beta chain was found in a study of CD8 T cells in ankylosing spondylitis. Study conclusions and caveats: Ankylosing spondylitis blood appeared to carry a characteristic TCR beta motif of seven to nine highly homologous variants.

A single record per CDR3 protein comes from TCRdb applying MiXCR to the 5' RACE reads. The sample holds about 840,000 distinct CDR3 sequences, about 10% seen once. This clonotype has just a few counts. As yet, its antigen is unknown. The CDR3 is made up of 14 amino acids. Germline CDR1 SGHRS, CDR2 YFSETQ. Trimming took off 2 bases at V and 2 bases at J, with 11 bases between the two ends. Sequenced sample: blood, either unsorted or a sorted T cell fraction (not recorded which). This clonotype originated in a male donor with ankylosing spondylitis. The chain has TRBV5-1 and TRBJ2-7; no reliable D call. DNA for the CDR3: TGCGCCAGCAGCTTAGGTTGGCAGACCTACGAGCAGTACTTC. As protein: CASSLGWQTYEQYF.